The 31 T cell receptor beta chains listed next were all sequenced from one sample in a study of CD8 T cells in Susac syndrome (dated by TCRdb to 2018 to 2020). The protocol used for the library was the immunoSEQ multiplex PCR assay. RNA was extracted using the RNeasy kit, and roughly 0.45 to 1 microgram was reverse transcribed with random hexamers. In-frame beta chains were kept once TCRdb had trimmed the public reads at Q25 with fastp and called clones with MiXCR. Duplicate CDR3 protein sequences are folded into a single record with the most common DNA and genes. The sample table records about 170,000 distinct CDR3 sequences; approximately 95% of these occur just once. The leading ten clones occupy approximately 0.12% of the sample. Sequenced material: CD4+ T cells from PBMCs. These receptors originate from a human donor with Susac syndrome.

This clonotype was recorded only once. The V call is TRBV27, the J call TRBJ2-4; possible D gene TRBD2, 5 bases. Trimming pared 6 bases from V and 1 base from J, leaving 10 bases between. Per germline, CDR1 MNHEY and CDR2 SMNVEV (reference sequence). This CDR3 has 14 residues. CDR3 residues: CASSPTGAKNIQYF. CDR3 coding DNA: TGTGCCAGCAGCCCAACGGGGGCCAAAAACATTCAGTACTTC.

The chain recombines TRBV5-6 with TRBJ2-3; D ambiguous. The V end lost 1 base, the J end lost 1 base, and 4 bases lay between the germline ends. Germline V gene sequence: CDR1 SGHDT, CDR2 YYEEEE. The CDR3 spans 13 residues. The CDR3 protein is CASSLSGTDTQYF. The CDR3 DNA sequence: TGTGCCAGCAGCTTGAGTGGCACAGATACGCAGTATTTT.

This chain uses TRBV5-4 with TRBJ1-1; no clear D. The CDR3 runs to 15 residues. The germline V and J ends were trimmed by 0 bases and 0 bases, with 9 bases remaining between them. Per the germline V gene, CDR1 is SGHNT and CDR2 is YYREEE (reference sequence). As DNA, the CDR3 is TGTGCCAGCAGCTTGGCCCCAGGAATGAACACTGAAGCTTTCTTT. Encoded protein: CASSLAPGMNTEAFF.

The CDR3 sequence is CATSEGGSPYNEQFF. The DNA for the CDR3 is TGTGCCACCAGTGAAGGTGGGTCCCCGTACAATGAGCAGTTCTTC. The chain joins TRBV24-1 to TRBJ2-1, with no clear D. The CDR3 covers 15 residues. Trimming cost V 4 bases and J 4 bases, with 13 bases left between them. The germline gives CDR1 KGHDR, CDR2 SFDVKD.

V and J are TRBV27 and TRBJ1-5; the D is unclear. The CDR3 runs 15 residues. CDR1 is MNHEY and CDR2 is SMNVEV in the germline V gene (reference sequence). Trimming pared 2 bases from V and 2 bases from J, leaving 10 bases between. The CDR3 here is CASSLKAQGNQPQHF. DNA of the CDR3: TGTGCCAGCAGTTTAAAGGCTCAAGGCAATCAGCCCCAGCATTTT.

V gene TRBV6-2 or TRBV6-3 combines with J gene TRBJ2-7; 10 nucleotides line up with TRBD1. The CDR3 is 13 amino acids. The V segment lost 6 bases and the J segment 4 bases; nucleotides outside the gene matches: 3. The germline gives CDR1 MNHEY, CDR2 SVGEGT. The CDR3 sequence: CASRPGQGYEQYF. CDR3 coding DNA: TGTGCCAGCAGGCCGGGACAGGGGTACGAGCAGTACTTC.

The chain carries TRBV30 and TRBJ1-1; D is uncertain. The CDR3 is made up of 12 amino acids. Trimming pared 4 bases from V and 4 bases from J, leaving 10 bases between. Germline V CDR1 and CDR2: GTSNPN, SVGIG (reference sequence). In DNA, the CDR3 is TGTGCCTGGACAGCTTATGGCACTGAAGCTTTCTTT. It translates to CAWTAYGTEAFF.

The V call is TRBV28, the J call TRBJ1-5, with 9 positions matching TRBD1. In germline, CDR1 is MDHEN, CDR2 SYDVKM. This CDR3 is built from 15 residues. The trim removed 2 bases at V and 5 bases at J, leaving 4 bases unmatched. The CDR3 here is CASSLRGQGYQPQHF. As DNA, the CDR3 is TGTGCCAGCAGTTTAAGGGGACAGGGATATCAGCCCCAGCATTTT. Based on the CDR3 plus reference TRBV28 and TRBJ1-5, the full variable domain is DVKVTQSSRYLVKRTGEKVFLECVQDMDHENMFWYRQDPGLGLRLIYFSYDVKMKEKGDIPEGYSVSREKKERFSLILESASTNQTSMYLCASSLRGQGYQPQHFGDGTRLSIL.

Regarding this clonotype: An end of the junction differs from the germline gene, which may be a read error. The genes are TRBV7-7 and TRBJ2-1; 11 bases are shared with TRBD2. This CDR3 comprises 19 residues. Germline assignment: CDR1 SSHAT and CDR2 FNYEAQ (reference sequence). The CDR3 region has the DNA TGTGCTAGCAGCCAAGGCCTAGCACTAGCGGGGGCGGGTTTCCATGAGCAGTTCTTC. Protein sequence: CASSQGLALAGAGFHEQFF.

This chain joins TRBV20-1 and TRBJ1-1; D unresolved. Trimming left V 6 bases short and J 2 bases short, with 13 bases between. CDR1 and CDR2 from the germline V gene are DFQATT and SNEGSKA (reference sequence). CDR3 length: 13 amino acids. Written as DNA, the CDR3 is TGCAGTGCCCCAAACGGAGCTAACACTGAAGCTTTCTTT. Translating gives CSAPNGANTEAFF.

This chain connects TRBV7-9 to TRBJ1-2; D possibly corresponds to TRBD1 (5 bases). Germline CDR1 SEHNR, CDR2 FQNEAQ (reference sequence). This CDR3 is built from 14 residues. The germline V and J ends were trimmed by 1 base and 7 bases, with 13 bases remaining between them. The CDR3 loop reads CASSLDPGLIGYTF. CDR3 nucleotide sequence: TGTGCCAGCAGCTTAGATCCGGGACTCATTGGCTACACCTTC.

This chain links TRBV18 with TRBJ2-7; D is unresolved. From germline, CDR1 is KGHSH and CDR2 LQKENI. Trimming took off 6 bases at V and 9 bases at J, with 6 bases between the two ends. The CDR3 sequence is 9 residues long. CDR3 coding DNA: TGTGCCAGCTCCCTCGGGCAGTACTTC. Protein sequence: CASSLGQYF. The variable domain in full, completed from reference TRBV18 and TRBJ2-7, reads NAGVMQNPRHLVRRRGQEARLRCSPMKGHSHVYWYRQLPEEGLKFMVYLQKENIIDESGMPKERFSAEFPKEGPSILRIQQVVRGDSAAYFCASSLGQYFGPGTRLTVT.

V is TRBV6-5 and J is TRBJ1-2, with D possibly being TRBD1 (5 bases). CDR1 and CDR2 (germline): MNHEY, SVGAGI. This CDR3 spans 15 amino acids. Trimming removed 4 bases from V and 7 bases from J, with 19 bases in between. For the CDR3, the DNA is TGTGCCAGCAGTTCCTCAAACTCGGGGCTGGGTGGCTACACCTTC. Translating it yields CASSSSNSGLGGYTF.

This clonotype was observed once. The chain is built from TRBV2 and TRBJ1-2, with unresolved D. Trimming cost V 6 bases and J 10 bases, with 21 bases left between them. The CDR3 covers 14 residues. Germline V gives CDR1 SNHLY, CDR2 FYNNEI. In DNA form, the CDR3 reads TGTGCCAGCAGCCCCCGTAAGGAGATGGTCGACTACACCTTC. Translating gives CASSPRKEMVDYTF.

V usage is TRBV14 and J usage is TRBJ2-5; unclear D gene. This CDR3 has 13 residues. Per germline, CDR1 SGHDN and CDR2 FVKESK. V lost 4 bases and J 4 bases, leaving 10 bases between the germline ends. CDR3 nucleotide sequence: TGTGCCAGCAGCCCACGGATGGGAGAGACCCAGTACTTC. It codes for CASSPRMGETQYF.

This clonotype was observed once. The rearrangement links TRBV24-1 to TRBJ1-1; D not certain. Germline-derived CDR1 and CDR2 are KGHDR and SFDVKD. The CDR3 is made up of 14 amino acids. V lost 2 bases and J lost 3, with 9 bases in between. The CDR3 DNA is TGTGCCACCAGTGATTATATTTCGGACACTGAAGCTTTCTTT. This gives the protein CATSDYISDTEAFF.

Here the CDR3 DNA reads TGTGCCAGCAGCGTATCGGTACTAGAGTCAGATACGCAGTATTTT. Residues: CASSVSVLESDTQYF. The gene calls are TRBV9 and TRBJ2-3; D is perhaps TRBD2 (5 bases). The V gene's germline CDR1 is SGDLS and CDR2 YYNGEE. The CDR3 length is 15 residues. Between the trimmed V and J ends, which lost 1 base and 4 bases, there was a span of 13 bases.

In regard to this clonotype: An end of the junction differs from the germline gene, which may be a read error. The V and J genes are TRBV2 and TRBJ2-7, with 11 bases matching TRBD2. The germline CDR1 and CDR2 sequences are SNHLY and FYNNEI. CDR3 size: 11 residues. The CDR3: CASSETSGANF. The CDR3 coding sequence is TGTGCCAGCAGCGAGACTAGCGGGGCGAACTTC.

The chain uses TRBV7-9 and TRBJ2-7; D possibly corresponds to TRBD1 (5 bases). This CDR3 contains 15 residues. Germline V gives CDR1 SEHNR, CDR2 FQNEAQ (reference sequence). Trimming pared 3 bases from V and 0 bases from J, leaving 12 bases between. The CDR3 spells CASSLGSDSSYEQYF. CDR3 DNA: TGTGCCAGCAGCTTGGGATCCGACAGCTCCTACGAGCAGTACTTC.

The genes are TRBV20-1 and TRBJ2-7, with a tentative D call TRBD1 (6 bases). CDR1 is DFQATT and CDR2 is SNEGSKA in the germline V gene (reference sequence). The CDR3 contains 14 residues. Trimming pared 1 base from V and 0 bases from J, leaving 10 bases between. As DNA, the CDR3 is TGCAGTGCTAGAGGGGGGACACACTCCTACGAGCAGTACTTC. Its protein product is CSARGGTHSYEQYF.

The chain employs TRBV20-1 and TRBJ1-5; 7 nucleotides match TRBD1. The CDR3 is 16 residues long. Per germline, CDR1 DFQATT and CDR2 SNEGSKA (reference sequence). V lost 5 bases and J lost 0; bases outside the gene matches: 10. In DNA form, the CDR3 reads TGCAGTGCTCACCAGACAGGGCGGAATAGCAATCAGCCCCAGCATTTT. This translates into CSAHQTGRNSNQPQHF.

The chain has TRBV12-3 or TRBV12-4 and TRBJ1-5; D gene uncertain. V lost 6 bases and J lost 6, with 15 bases in between. CDR3 length: 14 residues. CDR3: CASRGDSTGQPQHF. For the CDR3, the DNA is TGTGCCAGCAGGGGAGACTCGACGGGTCAGCCCCAGCATTTT.

The rearrangement uses TRBV7-9 and TRBJ1-6, with 8 bases aligning to TRBD1. There are 14 residues in the CDR3. From germline, CDR1 is SEHNR and CDR2 FQNEAQ (reference sequence). J lost 10 bases, V lost 4 bases, and 6 bases had no gene match. CDR3 in DNA: TGTGCCAGCAGCTATGGGACAGGTGGATCACCCCTCCACTTT. It specifies CASSYGTGGSPLHF.

V usage is TRBV18 and J usage is TRBJ2-1, with D maybe TRBD2 (5 bases). The CDR3 runs 17 residues. Trimming pared 2 bases from V and 2 bases from J, leaving 16 bases between. Germline V gene sequence: CDR1 KGHSH, CDR2 LQKENI. CDR3 in amino acids: CASSPSGINSPYNEQFF. CDR3 nucleotides: TGTGCCAGCTCACCATCCGGGATAAACAGCCCCTACAATGAGCAGTTCTTC.

V is TRBV30 and J is TRBJ2-5; maybe TRBD2 (6 bases). The CDR3 has 13 residues. The V end was cut by 5 bases, the J end by 5 bases, with 15 bases between. Germline V gene lookup returns CDR1 GTSNPN and CDR2 SVGIG (reference sequence). The CDR3 nucleotides read TGTGCCTGGGCGCGGGGTGGGTGGGAGACCCAGTACTTC. The encoded protein is CAWARGGWETQYF.

The chain uses TRBV12-3 or TRBV12-4 and TRBJ1-1; D gene unclear. This CDR3 has 14 amino acids. Trimming shortened V by 2 bases and J by 2 bases, and 9 bases separated the two germline ends. The CDR3 region is CASSLSSANTEAFF. CDR3 DNA sequence: TGTGCCAGCAGTTTATCTTCAGCAAACACTGAAGCTTTCTTT.

This clonotype was counted once. The J gene is TRBJ1-6, the V gene TRBV9; possibly TRBD1 for D (5 bases). The germline V gene has CDR1 SGDLS and CDR2 YYNGEE. The CDR3 is made up of 15 amino acids. Between the trimmed V and J ends, which lost 4 bases and 7 bases, there was a span of 15 bases. The CDR3 reads CASSQQDLGNSPLHF. CDR3 nucleotides: TGTGCCAGCAGCCAACAGGATCTCGGGAATTCACCCCTCCACTTT.

V and J are TRBV13 and TRBJ2-7; D perhaps matches TRBD2 (6 bases). This CDR3 is 16 amino acids long. Trimming removed 0 bases at V and 0 bases at J, with 12 bases between. Germline V CDR1 and CDR2: PRHDT, FYEKMQ (reference sequence). In DNA form, the CDR3 reads TGTGCCAGCAGCTTAGGCCCCGAGGGAGGCTCCTACGAGCAGTACGTC. Protein: CASSLGPEGGSYEQYV.

The V call is TRBV30, the J call TRBJ2-1; 10 nucleotides align to TRBD1. CDR1 and CDR2 (germline): GTSNPN, SVGIG (reference sequence). The V segment lost 5 bases and the J segment 7 bases; nucleotides outside the gene matches: 5. This CDR3 region has 13 residues. CDR3 nucleotides: TGTGCCTGGCGATGGGGACAGGGGAATGAGCAGTTCTTC. It encodes CAWRWGQGNEQFF. Based on the CDR3 plus reference TRBV30 and TRBJ2-1, the full variable domain is SQTIHQWPATLVQPVGSPLSLECTVEGTSNPNLYWYRQAAGRGLQLLFYSVGIGQISSEVPQNLSASRPQDRQFILSSKKLLLSDSGFYLCAWRWGQGNEQFFGPGTRLTVL.

The genes are TRBV30 and TRBJ1-2, with D perhaps TRBD1 (5 bases). Germline CDR1 GTSNPN, CDR2 SVGIG (reference sequence). The V end lost 8 bases, the J end lost 8 bases, and 15 bases lay between the germline ends. This CDR3 has 11 residues. CDR3 bases: TGTGCCCGGGACTTTGGGGGAGGCTACACCTTC. This sequence encodes CARDFGGGYTF. Full variable domain (rest looked up from reference TRBV30 and TRBJ1-2): SQTIHQWPATLVQPVGSPLSLECTVEGTSNPNLYWYRQAAGRGLQLLFYSVGIGQISSEVPQNLSASRPQDRQFILSSKKLLLSDSGFYLCARDFGGGYTFGSGTRLTVV.

This chain uses TRBV4-1 with TRBJ2-5; weak D call: TRBD1 (6 bases). The CDR3 loop spans 13 amino acids. Germline CDR1 reads MGHRA; CDR2 reads YSYEKL. Trimming removed 4 bases from V and 3 bases from J, with 9 bases in between. Here the CDR3 DNA reads TGCGCCAGCAGCCTCAGGACAGAAGAGACCCAGTACTTC. This sequence encodes CASSLRTEETQYF.